The present T cell receptor beta chain was sequenced within a study of T cells after yellow fever vaccination (dated by TCRdb to the late 2010s). As for the study more broadly: Libraries from fractions with low cell numbers were prepared with the SMART-Seq v4 Ultra Low Input RNA kit. To follow T-cell clones before and after primary and booster YFV17D yellow fever vaccination, bulk TCR alpha and beta repertoires were sequenced over time. Two healthy male donors made up the cohort, one aged 18 to 30 years and the other aged 30 to 40 years. Blood was collected at multiple timepoints before and after primary and secondary immunization, and bulk PBMC replicates and cell subsets were isolated.

Per the germline V gene, MNHEY is the CDR1 and SVGEGT is the CDR2. Its CDR3 holds 11 amino acids, cysteine through phenylalanine. The CDR3 DNA has 33 bases and is translated from base 1. The junction shows trimming of 6 bases on V and 5 bases on J, plus 7 bases between the germline ends. In the case of this clonotype: Its recognized antigen is unknown. Nothing much larger sits one base from this clone, and base qualities are not available.

The full study reports these points: Only a couple of donors were included in the study, so the extent to which the findings can be generalized is limited. After the booster, most clones that had expanded after primary vaccination were detected again (approximately 96% of CD4 and around nine tenths of CD8), suggesting broad maintenance of memory. Compared with the primary T-cell response, the secondary T-cell response was faster but weaker, reaching its peak on day 5 rather than on day 15. Computational filtering was needed because FACS-sorted repertoires could contain abundant contaminating clonotypes from the bulk population. A small share of clonotypes occurred in both CD4 and CD8 compartments, likely arising from convergent recombination.

TCR cDNA was synthesized by 5'RACE template switching, which introduced a universal primer site and unique molecular identifiers. Priming of cDNA synthesis was performed from both the TCR alpha and TCR beta constant segments. Library amplification involved two PCR steps, and the second step added sample barcodes and sequencing adapters. Sequencing of libraries was done on Illumina HiSeq 2500 (2x100 bp) or NovaSeq (2x150 bp). The published analysis was carried out like this. Reads were demultiplexed and collapsed into UMI consensus sequences with MIGEC, and V(D)J alignment was performed with MiXCR. Clonotypes responding to the vaccine were identified with edgeR on replicate PBMC samples, with the criteria of FDR below 0.01 and a log2 fold change above 5 up to day 15. Each bulk clonotype was labeled CD4 or CD8 based on which sequenced repertoire, CD4 or CD8, contained the clonotype at higher abundance. TCRdb handled the public reads itself, with Q25 trimming in fastp and clone calling in MiXCR, and kept productive beta chains. Rows with a matching CDR3 protein are joined into one entry that keeps the most common DNA and genes. The authors' filters were not applied to this entry. Within this sample are about 580,000 distinct CDR3 sequences, with about a sixth of them counted one time only. The top ten constitute roughly 17% of the sample.

The treatment or condition label, read with the paper, signifies: live attenuated yellow fever vaccine strain. At every blood-draw timepoint, two biological replicates of bulk PBMCs were collected. PBMCs were isolated from peripheral blood using a standard Ficoll-Paque protocol. TriZol was used to extract RNA from bulk PBMCs, from CD4 and CD8 fractions, and from dextramer-positive and dextramer-negative fractions. This sample comprised PBMCs, obtained 5 days after the first yellow fever vaccination. The TCR sequence derives from a man aged 18 to 35 who received the YFV17D yellow fever vaccine. The chain is made from TRBV6-2 or TRBV6-3 and TRBJ2-5, with the D gene call left open. The DNA is TGTGCCAGCAGCGGATGGGAGACCCAGTACTTC. It encodes CASSGWETQYF.